This is a list of T cell receptor beta chains from one sample in a study of CD8 T cells in Susac syndrome. TCRdb itself ran the immunoSEQ multiplex PCR reads through MiXCR, one entry per CDR3 protein. The sample contains some 190,000 distinct CDR3 sequences, under 97% of which appear only once. Sequences were obtained from CD4+ T cells from PBMCs. These receptor sequences come from a human donor with multiple sclerosis. The CDR3 runs from the conserved cysteine through the conserved F or W. D genes are given only for firm matches. Not all rows give a size; the values are once, few, many and, for expanded clones, a class.

TRBV27,TRBJ2-7,.,.,TGTGCCAGCACAACGGTCACAGGAGGTCTGTACGAGCAGTACTTC,CASTTVTGGLYEQYF
TRBV29-1,TRBJ1-5,.,.,TGCAGCGTTGGGTTCGGCAGGGCTAGCAATCAGCCCCAGCATTTT,CSVGFGRASNQPQHF
TRBV23-1,TRBJ2-1,.,TRBD1,TGCGCCAGCAGTCAGCCGACAGGGGCCCGCTCCTACAATGAGCAGTTCTTC,CASSQPTGARSYNEQFF
TRBV13,TRBJ2-7,.,.,TGTGCCAGCAGCTTAATTGGACAGCCCGAGCAGTACTTC,CASSLIGQPEQYF
TRBV9,TRBJ2-5,.,.,TGTGCCAGCAGCGTAGCTGACCAAGAGACCCAGTACTTC,CASSVADQETQYF
TRBV2,TRBJ2-6,.,.,TGTGCCAGCATTGGCGTGGCTGGGGCCAACGTCCTGACTTTC,CASIGVAGANVLTF
TRBV7-9,TRBJ1-2,.,.,TGTGCCAGCACCGAACAGGGTAACTATGGCTACACCTTC,CASTEQGNYGYTF
TRBV28,TRBJ2-7,.,.,TGTGCCAGCAGTTCCCCCCCAGGGATCGAGCAGTACTTC,CASSSPPGIEQYF
TRBV6-5,TRBJ1-3,.,.,TGTGCCAGCAGGCTGGGAAACACCATATATTTT,CASRLGNTIYF
TRBV29-1,TRBJ1-1,.,.,TGCAGCGTTGGACAGGCGAACACTGAAGCTTTCTTT,CSVGQANTEAFF
TRBV19,TRBJ1-2,.,.,TGTGCCAGTAGTATAGATCTGCCGGGGGCGGTTGGCTACACCTTC,CASSIDLPGAVGYTF
TRBV12-5,TRBJ2-3,once,.,TGTGCTAGTGGTCCCCTTACGGGACTTCACACAGATACGCAGTATTTT,CASGPLTGLHTDTQYF
TRBV14,TRBJ2-3,.,.,TGTGCCAGCAGCCAAGAATCGGGGGGCCTCACAGATACGCAGTATTTT,CASSQESGGLTDTQYF
TRBV9,TRBJ2-7,.,.,TGTGCCAGCAGCGAGGGCCTCTCCTACGAGCAGTACTTC,CASSEGLSYEQYF
TRBV29-1,TRBJ2-5,.,TRBD2,TGCAGCGTTGAGGGGACGGTAGCGGGGGATCAAGAGACCCAGTACTTC,CSVEGTVAGDQETQYF
TRBV25-1,TRBJ1-6,.,TRBD1,TGTGCCAGCAGTGATCGGACAGGGATTTCGCCCCTCCACTTT,CASSDRTGISPLHF
TRBV20-1,TRBJ2-5,.,.,TGCAGTGCTCCCTCAACGCCCCAGTACTTC,CSAPSTPQYF
TRBV25-1,TRBJ1-2,.,.,TGTGCCAGCAGTTCCGGTGACTATGGCTACACCTTC,CASSSGDYGYTF
TRBV28,TRBJ1-2,.,.,TGTGCCAGCAGTCAGGGACGGTTGAAAGGCTACACCTTC,CASSQGRLKGYTF
TRBV20-1,TRBJ1-2,.,.,TGCAGTGCTGCCGAAGGGGGGAACGGCTACACCTTC,CSAAEGGNGYTF
TRBV27,TRBJ1-2,.,.,TGTGCCAACAACAGAAGACCCCATGGCTACACCTTC,CANNRRPHGYTF
TRBV2,TRBJ2-7,.,.,TGTGCCAGCAGCCGCAGGGTAAGCTACGAGCAGTACTTC,CASSRRVSYEQYF
TRBV29-1,TRBJ2-5,.,.,TGCAGCGTTGATGGACGAGGAGAGACCCAGTACTTC,CSVDGRGETQYF
TRBV20-1,TRBJ1-1,.,.,TGCAGTGCTATAGTCAGCACTGAAGCTTTCTTT,CSAIVSTEAFF
TRBV29-1,TRBJ2-1,.,.,TGCAGCGTCAAGGACGGGCGCAATGAGCAGTTCTTC,CSVKDGRNEQFF
TRBV14,TRBJ1-2,.,TRBD1,TGTGCCAGCAGCCATACCCGGGACAGGGTGGTTTATGGCTACACCTTC,CASSHTRDRVVYGYTF
TRBV25-1,TRBJ2-7,once,.,TGTGCCATCCCGTACCCCGTAGAGCAGTACTTC,CAIPYPVEQYF
TRBV29-1,TRBJ2-2,.,.,TGCAGCGTTGCCGGGGGAATGACCGGGGAGCTGTTTTTT,CSVAGGMTGELFF
TRBV30,TRBJ1-1,.,.,TGTGCCTGGAGTGTACAGATGAACACTGAAGCTTTCTTT,CAWSVQMNTEAFF
TRBV18,TRBJ2-7,.,TRBD2,TGTGCCAGCTCACCACCGAAGCGGGGGGAGTACGAGCAGTACTTC,CASSPPKRGEYEQYF
TRBV6-5,TRBJ2-2,.,.,TGTGCCAGCAGTTACTCTTGGGGGGACACCGGGGAGCTGTTTTTT,CASSYSWGDTGELFF
TRBV20-1,TRBJ2-7,.,TRBD1,TGCAGTGCCGTGGGGCAGGGGGCCTACGAGCAGTACTTC,CSAVGQGAYEQYF
TRBV28,TRBJ1-2,once,.,TGTGCCAGTGGGGTCCAGTCCTATGGCTACACCTTC,CASGVQSYGYTF
TRBV20-1,TRBJ1-5,once,TRBD1,TGCAGTGCTAGAAGACAGGGGGACCCTAGCAATCAGCCCCAGCATTTT,CSARRQGDPSNQPQHF
TRBV12-5,TRBJ2-3,.,.,TGTGCTAGTGGTTCGTTTGGCTCAGATACGCAGTATTTT,CASGSFGSDTQYF
TRBV9,TRBJ1-5,.,.,TGTGCCAGCAGCGTAGAGGGGATTCACAATCAGCCCCAGCTTTTT,CASSVEGIHNQPQLF
TRBV7-2,TRBJ2-1,once,TRBD1,TGTGCCAGCAGAAGATCCAGGACAGGGTACAATGAGCAGTTCTTC,CASRRSRTGYNEQFF
TRBV19,TRBJ1-1,.,.,TGTGCCAGTAGTATAGATCGAAGGCAAGAAGCTTTCTTT,CASSIDRRQEAFF
TRBV20-1,TRBJ1-2,once,.,TGCAGTGCTAGAGTGGAGGGGCGCGATGGCTACACCTTC,CSARVEGRDGYTF
TRBV12-3/TRBV12-4,TRBJ2-1,.,.,TGTGCCAGCGGAGGGGGAGATGAGCAGTTCTTC,CASGGGDEQFF
TRBV10-3,TRBJ2-1,.,TRBD2,TGTGCCATCAGCGGACTAGCGGGGGCCCCGGCGAATGAGCAGTTCTTC,CAISGLAGAPANEQFF
TRBV30,TRBJ1-3,.,TRBD1,TGTGCCTGGAGCCCACAGGGGAGAAACACCATATATTTT,CAWSPQGRNTIYF
TRBV30,TRBJ2-7,.,.,TGTGCCTGGAAAAACCCGGGCGAGCAGTACTTC,CAWKNPGEQYF
TRBV20-1,TRBJ1-2,.,.,TGCAGTGCTAGCTTAGCACAGGGCTGGGGCTACACCTTC,CSASLAQGWGYTF
TRBV24-1,TRBJ2-1,.,TRBD1,TGTGCCACCAGTGGCCCGGGACAGGGGGTTTTTGAGCAGTTCTTC,CATSGPGQGVFEQFF
TRBV20-1,TRBJ1-6,.,.,TGCAGTGCTGTCCGAGACCATAATTCACCCCTCCACTTT,CSAVRDHNSPLHF
TRBV7-2,TRBJ1-1,.,.,TGTGCCAGCAGCCCCGGGTCGAACACTGAAGCTTTCTTT,CASSPGSNTEAFF
TRBV12-3/TRBV12-4,TRBJ1-1,.,TRBD1,TGTGCCAGCGGAGACAGGGGTCAGGCTTTCTTT,CASGDRGQAFF